The rows below give T cell receptor beta chains drawn from one sample of a study of vaccination effects on CD4 cells after COVID-19. The table came from immunoSEQ multiplex PCR; TCRdb's copy has only in-frame clones and leaves some out. Of approximately 26,000 clones listed, about three quarters are singletons. These receptors are not linked to any known antigen. The sequenced sample was CD4+ T cells from PBMCs cultured with SARS-CoV-2 spike peptides, obtained after COVID-19 vaccination. These receptors were taken from a human donor who received a COVID-19 vaccine. Some clones in this sample may be carry-over from other donors' samples. Both conserved end residues are part of each CDR3. The D gene is left open where the match is weak. Size values are once, few and many counts, or a class for expanded clones, and some rows have none.

CDR3: CSVGGSGQPQHF
DNA: TGCAGCGTTGGGGGTTCAGGGCAGCCCCAGCATTTT
size: NA
J: TRBJ1-5
D: NA
V: TRBV29-1

CDR3: CASSPTSSYNEQFF
DNA: TGTGCCAGCAGCCCGACCAGCTCCTACAATGAGCAGTTCTTC
size: NA
J: TRBJ2-1
D: NA
V: TRBV7-3

CDR3: CASSYSTGEGFSALHF
DNA: TGCGCCAGCAGCTACTCTACAGGGGAAGGGTTTTCGGCCCTCCACTTT
size: once
J: TRBJ1-6
D: TRBD1
V: TRBV5-1

CDR3: CASSLTGEGELFF
DNA: TGTGCCAGCAGTTTAACGGGGGAAGGGGAGCTGTTTTTT
size: NA
J: TRBJ2-2
D: NA
V: TRBV28

CDR3: CASSPSTGGANNSPLHF
DNA: TGTGCCAGCAGCCCGTCGACAGGGGGCGCGAATAATTCACCCCTCCACTTT
size: NA
J: TRBJ1-6
D: TRBD1
V: TRBV5-5

CDR3: CASSQEGVNSPLHF
DNA: TGCGCCAGCAGCCAAGAGGGGGTAAATTCACCCCTCCACTTT
size: NA
J: TRBJ1-6
D: NA
V: TRBV4-1

CDR3: CASSQVSLQETQYF
DNA: TGTGCCAGCAGCCAAGTCAGCCTCCAAGAGACCCAGTACTTC
size: NA
J: TRBJ2-5
D: NA
V: TRBV5-5

CDR3: CASSQIRGGETQYF
DNA: TGTGCCAGCAGCCAAATACGGGGCGGAGAGACCCAGTACTTC
size: medium-sized
J: TRBJ2-5
D: NA
V: TRBV3-1/TRBV3-2

CDR3: CASSFNNSPLHF
DNA: TGTGCCAGCAGTTTTAACAATTCACCCCTCCACTTT
size: NA
J: TRBJ1-6
D: NA
V: TRBV12-3/TRBV12-4

CDR3: CASSKGVGTQYF
DNA: TGTGCCAGCAGTAAGGGAGTTGGGACCCAGTACTTC
size: NA
J: TRBJ2-5
D: NA
V: TRBV6-6

CDR3: CASSFSGTEQITGELFF
DNA: TGTGCCAGCAGCTTTTCCGGGACAGAACAAATTACCGGGGAGCTGTTTTTT
size: NA
J: TRBJ2-2
D: TRBD1
V: TRBV7-3

CDR3: CASSLKGGQGNSPLHF
DNA: TGTGCCAGCAGCCTAAAGGGAGGACAGGGAAATTCACCCCTCCACTTT
size: NA
J: TRBJ1-6
D: TRBD1
V: TRBV9

CDR3: CASSVEDGGKAFF
DNA: TGTGCCAGCAGTGTAGAGGATGGGGGGAAAGCTTTCTTT
size: NA
J: TRBJ1-1
D: NA
V: TRBV2

CDR3: CASSPAVRGSTDTQYF
DNA: TGTGCCAGCAGCCCCGCGGTCAGGGGGAGCACAGATACGCAGTATTTT
size: NA
J: TRBJ2-3
D: TRBD1
V: TRBV7-2

CDR3: CATKPPPGLAANNEQFF
DNA: TGTGCCACCAAACCGCCACCCGGGCTAGCGGCCAACAATGAGCAGTTCTTC
size: NA
J: TRBJ2-1
D: TRBD2
V: TRBV24-1

CDR3: CASSTGSFGQPQHF
DNA: TGTGCCAGCAGTACAGGGAGTTTCGGTCAGCCCCAGCATTTT
size: NA
J: TRBJ1-5
D: NA
V: TRBV6-5

CDR3: CASSEIWGISYGYTF
DNA: TGTGCCAGCAGTGAAATTTGGGGGATTAGCTATGGCTACACCTTC
size: NA
J: TRBJ1-2
D: NA
V: TRBV6-1

CDR3: CASSFGGGQETQYF
DNA: TGTGCCAGCAGCTTCGGGGGGGGCCAAGAGACCCAGTACTTC
size: NA
J: TRBJ2-5
D: TRBD2
V: TRBV7-3

CDR3: CASSKDQETQYF
DNA: TGTGCCAGTAGTAAAGACCAAGAGACCCAGTACTTC
size: few
J: TRBJ2-5
D: NA
V: TRBV19

CDR3: CASSQDRGRNQPQHF
DNA: TGCGCCAGCAGCCAGGACAGGGGTAGGAATCAGCCCCAGCATTTT
size: NA
J: TRBJ1-5
D: TRBD1
V: TRBV4-1

CDR3: CSVGKSTSYNEQFF
DNA: TGCAGCGTAGGGAAGTCGACCTCCTACAATGAGCAGTTCTTC
size: NA
J: TRBJ2-1
D: NA
V: TRBV29-1

CDR3: CASSSGQTSLALHF
DNA: TGCGCCAGCAGCTCGGGACAGACCTCTCTGGCCCTCCACTTT
size: NA
J: TRBJ1-6
D: TRBD1
V: TRBV5-1

CDR3: CASSIDPGRTEAFF
DNA: TGTGCCAGTAGTATAGACCCGGGTAGGACTGAAGCTTTCTTT
size: NA
J: TRBJ1-1
D: NA
V: TRBV19

CDR3: CASSSRDGKNEKLFF
DNA: TGTGCCAGCAGCAGCCGGGACGGCAAGAATGAAAAACTGTTTTTT
size: NA
J: TRBJ1-4
D: NA
V: TRBV5-8

CDR3: CACSLGTGSYNEQFF
DNA: TGTGCCTGCTCCCTTGGGACAGGGTCTTACAATGAGCAGTTCTTC
size: once
J: TRBJ2-1
D: TRBD1
V: TRBV30

CDR3: CAIGAPGQGTNSPLHF
DNA: TGTGCCATCGGGGCCCCGGGACAGGGAACAAATTCACCCCTCCACTTT
size: few
J: TRBJ1-6
D: TRBD1
V: TRBV10-3

CDR3: CASSETLGPVGEFF
DNA: TGTGCCAGCAGTGAAACGCTAGGGCCGGTGGGGGAATTCTTC
size: NA
J: TRBJ2-1
D: NA
V: TRBV6-1

CDR3: CASSDLWETQYF
DNA: TGTGCCAGCAGTGACCTTTGGGAGACCCAGTACTTC
size: NA
J: TRBJ2-5
D: NA
V: TRBV6-4